These 5 T cell receptor beta chains were sequenced from one sample in a study of blood T cell repertoires in COVID-19. Assay: immunoSEQ multiplex PCR; the TCRdb copy retains only in-frame clones and omits some. Here the sample spans roughly 64,000 clones, approximately 78% being singletons. The sequencing sample was made of peripheral blood. Source of these receptors: a man in his sixties with COVID-19, enrolled during active disease.

The chain recombines TRBV6-1 with TRBJ2-7; perhaps TRBD2 as D (6 bases). This CDR3 is built from 17 residues. Germline CDR1 and CDR2: MNHNS and SASEGT. The V and J ends lost 1 base and 6 bases respectively, with 22 bases between them. The DNA for the CDR3 is TGTGCCAGCAGTGAAGGTTTTCAGCGGGTGGACCGGGTCGAGCAGTACTTC. Amino acids: CASSEGFQRVDRVEQYF.

The table lists this clone with a few counts. This chain uses TRBV2 with TRBJ2-3; 8 bases match TRBD2. There are 15 residues in the CDR3. CDR1 and CDR2 from the germline V gene are SNHLY and FYNNEI. The trim removed 4 bases at V and 0 bases at J, leaving 3 bases unmatched. The CDR3 is CASSGTGGSTDTQYF. The DNA of the CDR3 is TGTGCCAGCAGTGGAACGGGGGGGAGCACAGATACGCAGTATTTT. Full variable domain (remainder filled in from reference TRBV2 and TRBJ2-3): EPEVTQTPSHQVTQMGQEVILRCVPISNHLYFYWYRQILGQKVEFLVSFYNNEISEKSEIFDDQFSVERPDGSNFTLKIRSTKLEDSAMYFCASSGTGGSTDTQYFGPGTRLTVL.

The chain joins TRBV3-1 (or the pseudogene TRBV3-2) to TRBJ1-4; TRBD1 aligns across 7 bases. The CDR3 loop spans 14 amino acids. Germline lookup yields CDR1 LGHDT and CDR2 YNNKEL (reference sequence). The J segment lost 10 bases and the V segment lost 4 bases, leaving 9 bases of the junction unmatched. The CDR3: CASSPVRSGGKLFF. The DNA for the CDR3 is TGTGCCAGCAGCCCCGTCCGCTCAGGGGGAAAACTGTTTTTT.

The chain employs TRBV29-1 and TRBJ2-3; 12 bases align to TRBD2. This CDR3 region has 15 residues. The junction had 10 bases not matched to a gene; V was cut back by 6 bases and J by 6 bases. Germline values: CDR1 SQVTM, CDR2 ANQGSEA. The DNA for the CDR3 is TGCAGCGTAGACCGGCTAGCGGGGGGGTGGGATACGCAGTATTTT. Amino acid sequence: CSVDRLAGGWDTQYF.

The chain joins TRBV9 to TRBJ1-1; D not certain. CDR3 length equals 13 residues. From germline, CDR1 is SGDLS and CDR2 YYNGEE. Trimming left V 2 bases short and J 4 bases short, with 9 bases between. The CDR3 DNA is TGTGCCAGCAGCGTTGGCCAAACCACTGAAGCTTTCTTT. This encodes CASSVGQTTEAFF.